A selection of T cell receptor beta chains follows, all from one sample in a study of blood T cells in healthy people across ages. TCRdb called the 5' RACE reads again in MiXCR, with one record for every CDR3 protein. The sample carries 1.5 million to 1.8 million distinct CDR3 sequences, 35% to 45% recorded once. The sequenced sample was blood. Source of these receptors: a woman aged 18-29 years in good health. Each CDR3 is given with its conserved first and last residue. Size is omitted from some rows. Given values are once, few, many or a class for expanded clones.

abundance	v_gene	j_gene	CDR3aa
NA	TRBV6-6	TRBJ1-1	CASSQGGGRVRNTEAFF
few	TRBV20-1	TRBJ2-7	CSAKTGDHLYEQYF
NA	TRBV12-3/TRBV12-4	NA	CASRDRDSYNEQYF
NA	TRBV29-1	TRBJ2-7	CSVEGSGGYEQYF
NA	TRBV7-9	TRBJ2-1	CASSRLAAGSYNEQFF
NA	TRBV7-9	TRBJ2-5	CASSFHRVEQYF
few	TRBV7-8	NA	CASSSKRTGRETQYF
NA	TRBV15	TRBJ2-1	CATSAGLLGYYYNEQFF
NA	TRBV18	TRBJ2-5	CVSSQQGIQETQYF
NA	TRBV6-6	TRBJ2-2	CASSHSDPRTGELFF
NA	TRBV7-9	TRBJ1-1	CASSLVGQPEAFF
few	TRBV12-3/TRBV12-4	TRBJ1-2	CASSTLNYGYTF
NA	TRBV5-1	TRBJ2-3	CASSQRGYTDTQYF
few	TRBV6-5	TRBJ2-6	CASSLGLLLGANVLTF
NA	TRBV4-2	TRBJ2-3	CASSHRGSPGVTTDMQYF
NA	TRBV25-1	TRBJ1-4	CASRDALRDLFF
NA	TRBV7-8	TRBJ1-2	CASSLGLGQPDFAYGYTF
few	TRBV7-9	TRBJ2-7	CASSPVGQTNEQYF
once	TRBV29-1	TRBJ1-1	CSARTSGLNTEAFF
few	TRBV7-8	TRBJ2-1	CASSLQSMGLAGRNEQFF
NA	TRBV20-1	TRBJ1-1	CSASQGQGEAFF
NA	TRBV30	TRBJ1-4	CAWYHPGAAANEKLFF
NA	TRBV9	TRBJ1-1	CASSVEARPNTEAFF
NA	TRBV20-1	TRBJ2-7	CSASQLPEVSYEQYF
NA	TRBV20-1	TRBJ2-7	CSAPHAGSVSGYEQYF
few	TRBV5-5	TRBJ2-5	CASSSVDYNEQYF
NA	TRBV29-1	TRBJ1-3	CSVTGAGNTIYF
NA	TRBV20-1	TRBJ1-2	CSARGSVRSNYGYTF
few	TRBV4-3	TRBJ2-7	CASSQVVGGGEQYF
NA	TRBV4-2	TRBJ2-1	CASSQALGLAGDEQFF
few	TRBV12-3/TRBV12-4	TRBJ2-5	CASSLEVLGQYF
NA	TRBV27	TRBJ2-1	CASSPRDRVTYNEQFF
NA	TRBV20-1	TRBJ2-2	CSARKLRDRGTGELFF
NA	TRBV15	TRBJ1-1	CATSRERTNTEAFF
NA	TRBV25-1	NA	CASNTYPLETQYF
NA	TRBV10-2	TRBJ1-5	CASNSQGGNQPQHF
few	TRBV7-9	TRBJ1-1	CASSLGGTWSHEAFF
NA	TRBV7-2	TRBJ2-1	CASSRRYGNEQFF
NA	TRBV10-3	TRBJ1-4	CAISEGWSSEKLFF
NA	TRBV29-1	TRBJ2-1	CSVGGLGETQFF
NA	TRBV20-1	TRBJ2-1	CSASLAGRNNKQFF
NA	TRBV15	TRBJ2-1	CATSRTYPRSGTGIQQFF
NA	TRBV5-1	TRBJ2-3	CASSLGQGETDTQYF
NA	TRBV7-2	TRBJ1-1	CASRRGRDRRAEAFF
many	TRBV27	TRBJ2-1	CASSSGTGGYNEQFF
many	TRBV10-3	TRBJ1-2	CAISAGTDLHYGYTF
NA	TRBV6-2/TRBV6-3	TRBJ2-5	CATGILAGLETQYF